This T cell receptor beta chain was documented in a study of shared clonotypes between healthy human individuals. All of the donors resided in Nashville, Tennessee, and each was a Caucasian adult. A remark on this clone: Its target is unknown.

General study findings and limits: The genetic and exposure-history diversity represented was limited by few donors.

Sorted-subset replicate PCR reactions contained about 200 ng DNA, corresponding to tens of thousands of T cell genomes. Source study methods: In the immunoSEQ data, sequences were junction-only and lacked quality scores, so filtering differed. Sequencing used immunoSEQ multiplex PCR; TCRdb keeps in-frame clones, though not all of them. V, J and clone size derive from that table, while D and trimming were established from the DNA sequence. The sample records fewer than 2.5 million clones, 93% being singletons. V lost 5 bases and J 6 bases, leaving 9 bases between the germline ends. CDR1 is SGHRS and CDR2 is YFSETQ in the germline V gene. CDR3 length: 12 residues.

This clonotype was sampled from a man between 18 and 35 years old in good health. Some clones in this sample may be carry-over from other donors' samples. Sequenced: naive CD4+ T cells from PBMCs. The subset here: CD45RA+ positively selected. V and J are TRBV5-1 and TRBJ2-1; tentatively, D is TRBD2 (6 bases). The CDR3 region has the DNA TGCGCCAGCAGGCGGGGCCGCAATGAGCAGTTCTTC. It yields the protein CASRRGRNEQFF.